This T cell receptor (beta chain) was documented in a study of cytomegalovirus exposure and HLA in healthy donors. The length of the CDR3 is 14 residues. The V gene's germline CDR1 is SGHRS and CDR2 YFSETQ. V lost 0 bases to trimming and J lost 2 bases, with 8 bases between them. As regards this clone: The same CDR3 is also encoded by other DNA sequences in this sample.

The PCR was carried out with 60 Vbeta primers and 13 Jbeta primers. TCRdb's copy holds only in-frame clones and misses some; the assay was immunoSEQ multiplex PCR. The data show about 150,000 clones, with more than 70% seen just once and roughly 5.3% held by the top ten. The rearrangement joins TRBV5-1 to TRBJ1-2, with D possibly TRBD1 on 6 matching bases. This TCR was recovered from a woman aged 35 to 49 in good health and CMV-seropositive. The sample comprised PBMCs. The CDR3 region is CASSLAGENYGYTF. CDR3 nucleotide sequence: TGCGCCAGCAGCTTGGCAGGGGAAAACTATGGCTACACCTTC.